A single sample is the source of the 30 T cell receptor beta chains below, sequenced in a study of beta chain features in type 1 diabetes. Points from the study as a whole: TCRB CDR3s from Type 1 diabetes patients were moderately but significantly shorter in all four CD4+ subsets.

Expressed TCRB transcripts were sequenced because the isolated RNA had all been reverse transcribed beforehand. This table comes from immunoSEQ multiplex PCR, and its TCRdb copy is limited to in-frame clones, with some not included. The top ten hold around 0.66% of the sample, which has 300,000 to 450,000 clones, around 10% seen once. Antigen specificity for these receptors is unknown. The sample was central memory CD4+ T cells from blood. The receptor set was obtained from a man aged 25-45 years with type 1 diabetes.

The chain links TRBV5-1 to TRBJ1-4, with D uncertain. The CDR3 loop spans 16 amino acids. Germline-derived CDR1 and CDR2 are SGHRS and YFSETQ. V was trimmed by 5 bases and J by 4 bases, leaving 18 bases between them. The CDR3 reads CASRNSPGKINEKLFF. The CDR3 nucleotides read TGCGCCAGCAGGAACTCACCGGGCAAGATTAATGAAAAACTGTTTTTT.

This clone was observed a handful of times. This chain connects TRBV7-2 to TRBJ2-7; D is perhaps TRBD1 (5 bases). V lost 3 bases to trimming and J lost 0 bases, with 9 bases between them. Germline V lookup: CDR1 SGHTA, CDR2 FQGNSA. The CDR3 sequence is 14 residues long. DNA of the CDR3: TGTGCCAGCAGCTTGGGGCAGAACTCCTACGAGCAGTACTTC. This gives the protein CASSLGQNSYEQYF.

The CDR3 nucleotides are TGCGCCAGCAGCGGATCCTCTAGCGGGAGTGCCCATGAGCAGTTCTTC. The encoded protein is CASSGSSSGSAHEQFF. The chain has TRBV5-1 and TRBJ2-1; 10 bases are shared with TRBD2. The V gene's germline CDR1 is SGHRS and CDR2 YFSETQ. V was clipped by 4 bases and J by 8 bases; unmatched bases: 12. The CDR3 length is 16 residues. Complete variable domain (other parts from reference TRBV5-1 and TRBJ2-1): KAGVTQTPRYLIKTRGQQVTLSCSPISGHRSVSWYQQTPGQGLQFLFEYFSETQRNKGNFPGRFSGRQFSNSRSEMNVSTLELGDSALYLCASSGSSSGSAHEQFFGPGTRLTVL.

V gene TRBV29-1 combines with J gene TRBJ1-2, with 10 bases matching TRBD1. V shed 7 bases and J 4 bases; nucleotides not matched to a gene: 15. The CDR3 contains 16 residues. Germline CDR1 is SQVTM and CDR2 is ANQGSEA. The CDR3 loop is CSAVGGPGQGPYGYTF. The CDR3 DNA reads TGCAGCGCCGTTGGGGGACCGGGACAGGGGCCCTATGGCTACACCTTC.

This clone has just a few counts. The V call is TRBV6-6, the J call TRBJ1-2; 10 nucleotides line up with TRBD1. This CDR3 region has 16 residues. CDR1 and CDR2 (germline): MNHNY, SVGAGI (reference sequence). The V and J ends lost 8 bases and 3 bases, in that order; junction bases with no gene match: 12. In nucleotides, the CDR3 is TGTGCCAGCCAAGACAGGGGGCTTGGGTGGGACTATGGCTACACCTTC. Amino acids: CASQDRGLGWDYGYTF.

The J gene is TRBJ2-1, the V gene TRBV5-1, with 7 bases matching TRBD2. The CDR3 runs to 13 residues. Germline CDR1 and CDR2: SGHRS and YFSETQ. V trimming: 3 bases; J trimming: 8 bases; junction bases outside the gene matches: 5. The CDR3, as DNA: TGCGCCAGCAGCTCCTCGGGGGGAGATGAGCAGTTCTTC. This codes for CASSSSGGDEQFF. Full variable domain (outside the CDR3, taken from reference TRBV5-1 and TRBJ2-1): KAGVTQTPRYLIKTRGQQVTLSCSPISGHRSVSWYQQTPGQGLQFLFEYFSETQRNKGNFPGRFSGRQFSNSRSEMNVSTLELGDSALYLCASSSSGGDEQFFGPGTRLTVL.

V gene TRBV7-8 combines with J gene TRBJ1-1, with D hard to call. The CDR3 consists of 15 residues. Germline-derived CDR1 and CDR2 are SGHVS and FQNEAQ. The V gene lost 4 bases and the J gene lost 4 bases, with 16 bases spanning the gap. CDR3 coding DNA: TGTGCCAGCAGCTCTTTGGAAGGACGGACCACTGAAGCTTTCTTT. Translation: CASSSLEGRTTEAFF.

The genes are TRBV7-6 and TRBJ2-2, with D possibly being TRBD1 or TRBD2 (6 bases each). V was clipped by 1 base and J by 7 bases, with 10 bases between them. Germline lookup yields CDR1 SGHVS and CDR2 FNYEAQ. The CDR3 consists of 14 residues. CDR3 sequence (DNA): TGTGCCAGCAGCTTAGGGGGGGCCGACGGGGAGCTGTTTTTT. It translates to CASSLGGADGELFF. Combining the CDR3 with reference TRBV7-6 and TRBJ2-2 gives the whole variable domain GAGVSQSPRYKVTKRGQDVALRCDPISGHVSLYWYRQALGQGPEFLTYFNYEAQQDKSGLPNDRFSAERPEGSISTLTIQRTEQRDSAMYRCASSLGGADGELFFGEGSRLTVL.

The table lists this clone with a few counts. CDR3 nucleotides: TGTGCCAGCAGCCCAGACCCTGCAACTAATGAAAAACTGTTTTTT. Protein: CASSPDPATNEKLFF. The chain couples TRBV11-2 to TRBJ1-4; D not certain. Trimming shortened V by 5 bases and J by 0 bases, and 10 bases separated the two germline ends. The CDR3 covers 15 residues. Germline loops: CDR1 SGHAT, CDR2 FQNNGV. Based on the CDR3 plus reference TRBV11-2 and TRBJ1-4, the full variable domain is EAGVAQSPRYKIIEKRQSVAFWCNPISGHATLYWYQQILGQGPKLLIQFQNNGVVDDSQLPKDRFSAERLKGVDSTLKIQPAKLEDSAVYLCASSPDPATNEKLFFGSGTQLSVL.

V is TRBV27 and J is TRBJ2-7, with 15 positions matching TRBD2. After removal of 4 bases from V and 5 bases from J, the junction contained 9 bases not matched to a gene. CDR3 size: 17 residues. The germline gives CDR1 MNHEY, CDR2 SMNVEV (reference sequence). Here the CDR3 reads CASSSQGLAGGGDEQYF. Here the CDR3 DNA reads TGTGCCAGCAGTTCTCAGGGACTAGCGGGAGGCGGCGACGAGCAGTACTTC.

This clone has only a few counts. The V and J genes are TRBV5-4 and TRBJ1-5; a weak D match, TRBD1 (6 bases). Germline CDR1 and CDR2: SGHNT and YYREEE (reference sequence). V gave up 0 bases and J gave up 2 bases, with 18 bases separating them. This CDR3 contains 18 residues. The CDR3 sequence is CASSLAFGTSGGNQPQHF. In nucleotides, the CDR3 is TGTGCCAGCAGCTTGGCTTTCGGGACCTCAGGGGGCAATCAGCCCCAGCATTTT.

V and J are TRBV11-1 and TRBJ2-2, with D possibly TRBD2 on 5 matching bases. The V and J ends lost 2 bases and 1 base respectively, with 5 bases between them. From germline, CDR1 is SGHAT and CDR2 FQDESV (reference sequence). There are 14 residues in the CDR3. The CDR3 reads CASSLSGNTGELFF. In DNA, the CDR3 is TGTGCCAGCAGCTTAAGCGGGAACACCGGGGAGCTGTTTTTT.

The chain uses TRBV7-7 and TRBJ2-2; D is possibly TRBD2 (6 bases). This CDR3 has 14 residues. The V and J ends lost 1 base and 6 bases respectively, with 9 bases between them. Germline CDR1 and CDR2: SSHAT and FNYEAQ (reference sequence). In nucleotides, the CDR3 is TGTGCCAGCAGCTTAGGGAGGGCGTCCGGGGAGCTGTTTTTT. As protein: CASSLGRASGELFF.

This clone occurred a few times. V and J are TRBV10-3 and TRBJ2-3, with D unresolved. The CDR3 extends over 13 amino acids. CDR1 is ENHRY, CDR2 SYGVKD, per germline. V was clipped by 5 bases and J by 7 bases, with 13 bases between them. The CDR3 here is CAISNVVENTQYF. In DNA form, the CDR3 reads TGTGCCATCAGTAATGTTGTGGAGAATACGCAGTATTTT.

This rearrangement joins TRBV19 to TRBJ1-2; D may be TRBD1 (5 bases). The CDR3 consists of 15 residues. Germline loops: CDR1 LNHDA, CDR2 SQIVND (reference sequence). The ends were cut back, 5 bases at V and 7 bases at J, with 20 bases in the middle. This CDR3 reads CASSPRGRGAAGYTF. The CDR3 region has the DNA TGTGCCAGTAGTCCCCGCGGGAGGGGCGCAGCTGGCTACACCTTC.

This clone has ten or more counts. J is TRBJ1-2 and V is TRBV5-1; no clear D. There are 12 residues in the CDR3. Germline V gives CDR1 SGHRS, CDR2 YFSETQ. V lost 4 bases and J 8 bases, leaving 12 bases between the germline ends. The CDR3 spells CASSNPDSGYTF. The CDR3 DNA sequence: TGCGCCAGCAGCAACCCGGACTCCGGCTACACCTTC.

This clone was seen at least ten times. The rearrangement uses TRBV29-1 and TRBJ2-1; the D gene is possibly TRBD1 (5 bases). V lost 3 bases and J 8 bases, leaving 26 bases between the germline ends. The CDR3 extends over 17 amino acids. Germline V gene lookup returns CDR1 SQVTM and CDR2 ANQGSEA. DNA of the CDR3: TGCAGCGTTGATCCCCAAATGGGGTCAGTAGGGGATCATGAGCAGTTCTTC. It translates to CSVDPQMGSVGDHEQFF.

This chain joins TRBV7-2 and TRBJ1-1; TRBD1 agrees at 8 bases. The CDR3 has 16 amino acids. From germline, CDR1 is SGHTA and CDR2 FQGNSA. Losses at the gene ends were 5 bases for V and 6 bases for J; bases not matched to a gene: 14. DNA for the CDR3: TGTGCCAGCAGCCCCCGGACAGGGACTGAATTCTCTGAAGCTTTCTTT. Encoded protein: CASSPRTGTEFSEAFF. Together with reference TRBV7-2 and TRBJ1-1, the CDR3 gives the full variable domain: GAGVSQSPSNKVTEKGKDVELRCDPISGHTALYWYRQSLGQGLEFLIYFQGNSAPDKSGLPSDRFSAERTGGSVSTLTIQRTQQEDSAVYLCASSPRTGTEFSEAFFGQGTRLTVV.

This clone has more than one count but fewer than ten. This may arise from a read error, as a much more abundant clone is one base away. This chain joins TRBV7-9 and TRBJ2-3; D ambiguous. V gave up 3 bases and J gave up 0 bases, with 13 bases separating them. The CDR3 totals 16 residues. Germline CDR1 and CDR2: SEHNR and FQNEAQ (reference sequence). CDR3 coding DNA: TGTGCCAGCAGCTTGTCATTGGGCCTGAGCACAGATACGCAGTATTTT. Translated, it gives CASSLSLGLSTDTQYF.

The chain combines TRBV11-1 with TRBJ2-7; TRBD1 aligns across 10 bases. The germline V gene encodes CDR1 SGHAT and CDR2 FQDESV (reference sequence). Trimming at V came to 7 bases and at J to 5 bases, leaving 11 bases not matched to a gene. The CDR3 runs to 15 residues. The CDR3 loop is CASTEWGTGDDEQYF. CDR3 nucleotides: TGTGCCAGCACCGAGTGGGGGACAGGGGACGACGAGCAGTACTTC.

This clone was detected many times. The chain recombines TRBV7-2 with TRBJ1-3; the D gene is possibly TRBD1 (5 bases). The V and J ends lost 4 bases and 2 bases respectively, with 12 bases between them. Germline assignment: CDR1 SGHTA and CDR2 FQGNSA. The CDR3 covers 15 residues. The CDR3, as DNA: TGTGCCAGCAGCTCACCAGGGTTCGCTGGAAACACCATATATTTT. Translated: CASSSPGFAGNTIYF. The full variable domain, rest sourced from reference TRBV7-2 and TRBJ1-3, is GAGVSQSPSNKVTEKGKDVELRCDPISGHTALYWYRQSLGQGLEFLIYFQGNSAPDKSGLPSDRFSAERTGGSVSTLTIQRTQQEDSAVYLCASSSPGFAGNTIYFGEGSWLTVV.

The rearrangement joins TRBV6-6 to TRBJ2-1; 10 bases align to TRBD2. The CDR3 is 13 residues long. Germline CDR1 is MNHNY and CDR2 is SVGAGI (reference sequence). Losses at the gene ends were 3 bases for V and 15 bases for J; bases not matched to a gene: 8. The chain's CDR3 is CASSYSLGTSVFF. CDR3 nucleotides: TGTGCCAGCAGTTATTCCCTCGGGACTAGCGTGTTCTTC.

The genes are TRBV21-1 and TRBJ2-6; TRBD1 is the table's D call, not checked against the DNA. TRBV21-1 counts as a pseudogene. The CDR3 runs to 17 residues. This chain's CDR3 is CASSPGTGIGGANVLTF. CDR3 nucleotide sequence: TGTGCCAGCAGCCCCGGGACAGGGATTGGTGGGGCCAACGTCCTGACTTTC.

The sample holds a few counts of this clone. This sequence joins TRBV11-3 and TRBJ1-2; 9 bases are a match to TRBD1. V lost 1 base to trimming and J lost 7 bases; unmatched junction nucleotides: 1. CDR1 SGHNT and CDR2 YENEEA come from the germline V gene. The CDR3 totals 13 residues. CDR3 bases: TGTGCCAGCAGCTTAGGGACAGGGGTTGGCTACACCTTC. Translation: CASSLGTGVGYTF.

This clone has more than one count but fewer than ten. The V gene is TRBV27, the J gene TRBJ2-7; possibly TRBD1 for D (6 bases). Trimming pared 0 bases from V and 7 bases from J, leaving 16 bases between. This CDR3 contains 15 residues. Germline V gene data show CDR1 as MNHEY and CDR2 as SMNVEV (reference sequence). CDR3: CASSLSGAAVREQYF. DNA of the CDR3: TGTGCCAGCAGTTTATCGGGGGCGGCAGTGAGGGAGCAGTACTTC.

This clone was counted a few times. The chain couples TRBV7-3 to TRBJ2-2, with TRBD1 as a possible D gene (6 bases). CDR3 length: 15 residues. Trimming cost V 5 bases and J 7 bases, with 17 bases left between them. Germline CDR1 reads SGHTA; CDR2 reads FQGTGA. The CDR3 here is CASSPGTGSVGELFF. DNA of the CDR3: TGTGCCAGCAGCCCTGGAACAGGGAGTGTCGGGGAGCTGTTTTTT. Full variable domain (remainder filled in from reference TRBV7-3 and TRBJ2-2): GAGVSQTPSNKVTEKGKYVELRCDPISGHTALYWYRQSLGQGPEFLIYFQGTGAADDSGLPNDRFFAVRPEGSVSTLKIQRTERGDSAVYLCASSPGTGSVGELFFGEGSRLTVL.

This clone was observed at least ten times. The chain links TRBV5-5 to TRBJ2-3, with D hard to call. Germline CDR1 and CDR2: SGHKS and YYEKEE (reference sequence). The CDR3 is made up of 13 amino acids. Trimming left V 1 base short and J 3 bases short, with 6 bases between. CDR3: CASSLLETDTQYF. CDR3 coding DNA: TGTGCCAGCAGCTTGTTGGAGACAGATACGCAGTATTTT.

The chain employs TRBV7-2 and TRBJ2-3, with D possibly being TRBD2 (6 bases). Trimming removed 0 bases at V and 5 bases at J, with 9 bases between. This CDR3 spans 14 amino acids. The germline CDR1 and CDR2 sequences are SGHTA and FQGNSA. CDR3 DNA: TGTGCCAGCAGCTTAGCGCAGGGAGGAGATACGCAGTATTTT. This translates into CASSLAQGGDTQYF.

The CDR3: CAWSPHTYDGYTF. The CDR3 coding sequence is TGTGCCTGGAGTCCCCATACGTATGATGGCTACACCTTC. The V call is TRBV30, the J call TRBJ1-2, with unresolved D. The CDR3 spans 13 residues. Germline V gene lookup returns CDR1 GTSNPN and CDR2 SVGIG (reference sequence). V lost 2 bases, J lost 6 bases, and 13 bases lay in between.

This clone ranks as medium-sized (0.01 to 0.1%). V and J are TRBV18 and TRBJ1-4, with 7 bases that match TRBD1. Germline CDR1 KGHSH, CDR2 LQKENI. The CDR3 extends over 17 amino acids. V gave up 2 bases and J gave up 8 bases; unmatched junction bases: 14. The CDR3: CASSPVGTGTATEKLFF. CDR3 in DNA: TGTGCCAGCTCACCAGTGGGGACCGGGACAGCGACCGAAAAACTGTTTTTT. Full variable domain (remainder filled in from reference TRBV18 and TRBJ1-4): NAGVMQNPRHLVRRRGQEARLRCSPMKGHSHVYWYRQLPEEGLKFMVYLQKENIIDESGMPKERFSAEFPKEGPSILRIQQVVRGDSAAYFCASSPVGTGTATEKLFFGSGTQLSVL.